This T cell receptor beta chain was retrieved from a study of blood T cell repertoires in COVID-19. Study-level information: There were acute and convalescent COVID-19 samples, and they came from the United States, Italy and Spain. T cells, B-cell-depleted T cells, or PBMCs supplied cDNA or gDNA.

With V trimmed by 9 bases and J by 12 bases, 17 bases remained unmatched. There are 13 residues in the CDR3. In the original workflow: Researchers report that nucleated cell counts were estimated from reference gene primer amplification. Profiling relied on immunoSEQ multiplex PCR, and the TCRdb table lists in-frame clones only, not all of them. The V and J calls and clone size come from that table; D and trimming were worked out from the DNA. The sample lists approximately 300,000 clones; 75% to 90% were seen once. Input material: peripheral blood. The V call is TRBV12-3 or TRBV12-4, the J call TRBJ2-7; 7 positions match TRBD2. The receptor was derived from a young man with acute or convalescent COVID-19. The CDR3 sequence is CASTLGGRASTYF. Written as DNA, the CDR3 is TGTGCCAGTACTTTGGGAGGGAGGGCCTCTACGTACTTC.